This TCR beta chain was documented in a study of lymphopenia after photon versus proton radiotherapy (dated by TCRdb to the late 2010s). About the study as a whole: The immunological effects of photon versus proton radiation therapy were compared in patients with gastrointestinal tumors who developed high-grade lymphopenia. The 20 or so patients in the cohort had gastrointestinal tumors, were treated with either photon or proton therapy, and subsequently developed lymphopenia. The study was designed to characterize how the impact on the immune system differs between the two radiation modalities.

V and J lose 2 bases and 4 bases, and a span of 12 bases separates them. CDR1 SGHTS and CDR2 YDEGEE are derived from the germline V gene. Including the terminal cysteine and phenylalanine, the CDR3 comprises 14 residues. Just the 42-base CDR3 DNA is kept, in frame starting at base 1. Concerning this clone: Its antigen is still unknown. Base quality data are lacking; no much larger clone is found one base away.

Here is what the overall study found, with its caveats: Across the cohort, among patients who died, a greater drop in TCR diversity after the nadir was inversely correlated with overall survival time. After the lymphocyte count nadir, photon-treated repertoires showed oligoclonal expansion, especially of CD8+ Temra cells, which drove the drop in diversity. During treatment, patients who received photon therapy lost naive T cells and TCR diversity and gained effector/memory populations, whereas patients who received proton therapy remained relatively stable. The survival association was assessed only in patients who died, and the authors presented better survival with proton therapy as a possibility rather than a demonstrated result.

Library construction relied on the immunoSEQ multiplex PCR assay. T cell repertoires were profiled by deep sequencing of rearranged TCR beta loci, alongside multiparametric flow cytometry. TCRdb limited this immuneACCESS table to in-frame rearrangements with V and J called. A share of clones is missing; checked studies link under half to unresolved V genes, and the rest is unexplained. This sample gives approximately 170,000 clones in total; approximately 90% of them show up just once. The ten largest clones take up 4% to 5% of the sample. The V and J segments used are TRBV5-8 and TRBJ2-5; the best D guess is TRBD2, with 6 bases matching. The receptor was derived from a man aged 45 to 65 with gastric cancer. The material sequenced was peripheral blood, taken from a patient treated with photon-based radiotherapy. The sequenced DNA: TGTGCCAGCAGCTTCGGGGCAGCGGGAGAGACCCAGTACTTC. Its protein is CASSFGAAGETQYF.